The 16 T cell receptor beta chains given below trace back to one sample, sequenced in a study of T-cell reconstitution after alpha-beta-depleted transplantation in children. Unique molecular identifiers were built into the TCRbeta library. TCRdb fed the PCR reads into MiXCR, producing one record per CDR3 protein. The sample holds 45,000 or so distinct CDR3 sequences; around 56% are singletons and the top ten take 35% to 45%. The sequencing here drew on peripheral blood, taken before TCRalphabeta/CD19-depleted stem cell transplant. Receptors originate from a boy in the first two years of life with SCID, due to receive a stem cell transplant.

This rearrangement joins TRBV6-1 to TRBJ1-5; D call uncertain. With 6 bases removed from V and 6 bases from J, the gap between germline ends came to 12 bases. Germline-derived CDR1 and CDR2 are MNHNS and SASEGT. The CDR3 spans 13 residues. The CDR3 protein is CASSPTSGQPQHF. The DNA of the CDR3 is TGTGCCAGCAGCCCTACATCCGGTCAGCCCCAGCATTTT.

The chain combines TRBV21-1 with TRBJ1-1; TRBD1, the table's D call, was not compared with the DNA. TRBV21-1 is a pseudogene. CDR3 size: 16 residues. The CDR3 sequence is CASSSRGDRGYTEAFF. CDR3 bases: TGTGCCAGCAGCTCTCGAGGGGACAGGGGATACACTGAAGCTTTCTTT.

This clonotype has a handful of counts. This chain uses TRBV20-1 with TRBJ2-1; tentatively, D is TRBD1 or TRBD2 (6 bases each). V was shortened by 4 bases and J by 3 bases, with 13 bases between the two germline ends. The germline V gene has CDR1 DFQATT and CDR2 SNEGSKA (reference sequence). This CDR3 contains 14 residues. CDR3 sequence: CSATKGGFYNEQFF. The DNA for the CDR3 is TGCAGTGCTACGAAGGGGGGTTTCTACAATGAGCAGTTCTTC.

The V call is TRBV5-1, the J call TRBJ1-1; D might be TRBD1 (5 bases). Per the germline V gene, CDR1 is SGHRS and CDR2 is YFSETQ. The CDR3 consists of 11 residues. The V end was cut by 1 base, the J end by 11 bases, with 9 bases between. CDR3 loop: CASSLLGTAFF. The CDR3 region has the DNA TGCGCCAGCAGCTTGCTGGGGACGGCTTTCTTT.

The chain is built from TRBV9 and TRBJ2-7, with TRBD2 as a possible D gene (6 bases). Germline CDR1 SGDLS, CDR2 YYNGEE. Trimming took off 4 bases at V and 3 bases at J, with 20 bases between the two ends. The CDR3 is 16 residues long. Here the CDR3 DNA reads TGTGCCAGCAGCCCCAGGGAAGGGCGGGGAATCTACGAGCAGTACTTC. This sequence encodes CASSPREGRGIYEQYF.

In this sample, this clonotype turned up a few times. The V call is TRBV29-1, the J call TRBJ2-3, with D perhaps matching TRBD1 (6 bases). The CDR3 is 15 amino acids. Trimming pared 2 bases from V and 1 base from J, leaving 13 bases between. Germline loops: CDR1 SQVTM, CDR2 ANQGSEA. CDR3 loop: CSVEKPNRGTDTQYF. The CDR3 nucleotides read TGCAGCGTTGAAAAACCTAACAGGGGCACAGATACGCAGTATTTT.

The chain joins TRBV12-5 to TRBJ1-5, with TRBD1 matching over 7 bases. V shed 5 bases and J 4 bases; nucleotides not matched to a gene: 11. The CDR3 extends over 16 amino acids. In germline, CDR1 is LGHNT, CDR2 FRNRAP. Written as DNA, the CDR3 is TGTGCTAGTGGTCCTCATCCCCTGACAGGGAATCAGCCCCAGCATTTT. Translated: CASGPHPLTGNQPQHF.

The rearrangement links TRBV6-4 to TRBJ1-5, with D unclear. The germline V and J ends were trimmed by 5 bases and 0 bases, with 5 bases remaining between them. Germline V gene sequence: CDR1 MRHNA, CDR2 SNTAGT. CDR3 length: 13 residues. The CDR3 DNA reads TGTGCCAGCAGTCAGAGTAGCAATCAGCCCCAGCATTTT. Translation gives CASSQSSNQPQHF.

This chain joins TRBV20-1 and TRBJ1-1; 9 bases match TRBD1. The junction had 11 bases not matched to a gene; V was cut back by 4 bases and J by 8 bases. Germline values: CDR1 DFQATT, CDR2 SNEGSKA (reference sequence). The CDR3 covers 14 residues. The CDR3 sequence: CSAKVGQGHSEAFF. The CDR3 bases are TGCAGTGCTAAGGTGGGACAGGGCCATTCAGAAGCTTTCTTT.

The chain links TRBV6-2 or TRBV6-3 to TRBJ2-5, with D hard to call. The CDR3 totals 13 residues. Deletions cut 6 bases from V and 5 bases from J, with 13 bases between. From germline, CDR1 is MNHEY and CDR2 SVGEGT. CDR3 sequence: CASRPQGRETQYF. Here the CDR3 DNA reads TGTGCCAGCAGGCCCCAAGGTCGGGAGACCCAGTACTTC.

The chain recombines TRBV5-4 with TRBJ2-1; D not certain. CDR1 and CDR2 from the germline V gene are SGHNT and YYREEE (reference sequence). CDR3 size: 17 residues. The V gene lost 0 bases and the J gene lost 7 bases, with 20 bases spanning the gap. CDR3 DNA sequence: TGTGCCAGCAGCTTGGATGCGGCTGGCGTCCCTTCGAATGAGCAGTTCTTC. It specifies CASSLDAAGVPSNEQFF.

This sequence joins TRBV12-3 or TRBV12-4 and TRBJ2-1; 7 nucleotides match TRBD2. This CDR3 comprises 15 residues. V was clipped by 3 bases and J by 4 bases; unmatched bases: 6. The chain's CDR3 is CASSFGSGEYNEQFF. CDR3 bases: TGTGCCAGCAGTTTCGGGAGCGGGGAGTACAATGAGCAGTTCTTC.

This rearrangement joins TRBV12-3 or TRBV12-4 to TRBJ2-5; 8 nucleotides line up with TRBD1. This CDR3 has 14 residues. V was pared by 7 bases and J by 5 bases, with 9 bases of the junction left unmatched. The CDR3 spells CASTSQGARETQYF. The CDR3 coding sequence is TGTGCCAGCACCAGCCAGGGGGCGCGGGAGACCCAGTACTTC.

The chain uses TRBV20-1 and TRBJ2-1; 13 bases are a match to TRBD2. The CDR3 is 16 residues long. J gave up 7 bases and V 3 bases, and 9 bases lay outside the gene matches. Germline V gene lookup returns CDR1 DFQATT and CDR2 SNEGSKA (reference sequence). CDR3: CSASRVGLAGRNEQFF. The CDR3 DNA sequence: TGCAGTGCTAGTCGGGTGGGACTAGCGGGAAGGAATGAGCAGTTCTTC.

This clonotype occurred a few times. J is TRBJ2-7 and V is TRBV20-1; D unclear. V was trimmed by 6 bases and J by 3 bases, leaving 15 bases between them. Germline CDR1 and CDR2: DFQATT and SNEGSKA (reference sequence). The length of the CDR3 is 13 residues. CDR3 region: CSATLGSDYEQYF. In DNA, the CDR3 is TGCAGTGCAACCCTTGGGTCCGACTACGAGCAGTACTTC.

This clonotype appeared a few times. The chain has TRBV5-1 and TRBJ2-2; 8 nucleotides align to TRBD1. Germline CDR1 reads SGHRS; CDR2 reads YFSETQ. This CDR3 region has 13 residues. The V gene end was trimmed by 8 bases and the J gene end by 3 bases; junction bases not matched to a gene: 3. The CDR3 reads CASRTGHTGELFF. The CDR3 nucleotides read TGCGCCAGTAGGACAGGGCACACCGGGGAGCTGTTTTTT.